This T cell receptor (beta chain) is drawn from a study of tumour-infiltrating T cells in Burkitt lymphoma (TCRdb year 2020). Turning to the overall study: TCR repertoire data were correlated with clinical outcome; productive clonality predicted overall and progression-free survival, independent of established prognosticators including age at diagnosis.

With regard to this clone: Its specific antigen is unknown. No base quality information exists; no much larger clone differs at one position.

From V the trimming removes 4 bases and from J it removes 4 bases, while the gene matches leave 4 bases of the junction unaccounted for. The CDR3 measures 15 amino acids from cysteine to phenylalanine. Just CDR3 DNA is preserved here, 45 bases in frame from base 1. The germline V gene yields SGHDT for CDR1 and YYEEEE for CDR2. Libraries were built with the immunoSEQ multiplex PCR assay. TCRdb mirrors the immuneACCESS table, restricted to in-frame sequences. Some clones are absent from its copies; in checked studies, under half trace to an unresolved V gene, and the reason for the others is unknown. Counted in this sample were some 15,000 clones; roughly 85% of them appeared once. In total, the top ten clones hold over 2% of the sample.

Recombination connected TRBV5-6 to TRBJ2-7, with TRBD2 identical over 14 junction bases. This receptor was obtained from a human donor with diffuse large B-cell lymphoma. The sequenced sample consisted of tumor tissue. The nucleotide sequence is given as TGTGCCAGCAGCGGGGGACTAGCGGGAGTTTACGAGCAGTACTTC. Its protein is CASSGGLAGVYEQYF.